The 23 T cell receptor beta chains below come from one sample, sequenced in a study of T cell responses to AZD1222 COVID-19 vaccine. The data were produced by immunoSEQ multiplex PCR, yet TCRdb's version contains in-frame clones alone and is incomplete. This sample has about 100,000 clones, with about 83% found just once. Material: peripheral blood, obtained on day 0 of AZD1222 vaccination. The receptors come from an adult in good health.

The chain has TRBV5-1 and TRBJ2-7, with D tentatively TRBD1 or TRBD2 (5 bases each). CDR1 is SGHRS, CDR2 YFSETQ, per germline. The V end was cut by 8 bases, the J end by 2 bases, with 17 bases between. The CDR3 covers 14 residues. The CDR3 region has the DNA TGCGCCAGTAACCGGGACGGATCTACCTACGAGCAGTACTTC. It codes for CASNRDGSTYEQYF.

The chain couples TRBV7-8 to TRBJ1-4, with D possibly matching TRBD1 (6 bases). CDR1 SGHVS and CDR2 FQNEAQ come from the germline V gene. Trimming pared 7 bases from V and 1 base from J, leaving 13 bases between. The CDR3 runs to 15 residues. CDR3 in amino acids: CASTLTRGTNEKLFF. DNA of the CDR3: TGTGCCAGCACCCTGACCAGGGGAACTAATGAAAAACTGTTTTTT.

The genes are TRBV4-2 and TRBJ2-2; 11 nucleotides line up with TRBD2. CDR1 LGHNA and CDR2 YNFKEQ come from the germline V gene. V lost 0 bases to trimming and J lost 8 bases; unmatched junction nucleotides: 8. This CDR3 contains 17 residues. The CDR3 loop is CASSQDSLAGGSGELFF. The CDR3 nucleotides read TGTGCCAGCAGCCAAGATAGTCTAGCGGGGGGCTCAGGGGAGCTGTTTTTT.

This chain links TRBV4-3 with TRBJ1-2; D is possibly TRBD1 (6 bases). Trimming stripped 0 bases from V and 0 bases from J, with 17 bases between. Germline V gene data show CDR1 as LGHNA and CDR2 as YSLEER. The CDR3 loop spans 18 amino acids. The DNA for the CDR3 is TGCGCCAGCAGCCAAGATGTCTGGGACACGCAAGCTAACTATGGCTACACCTTC. Its translation: CASSQDVWDTQANYGYTF.

This chain joins TRBV12-3 or TRBV12-4 and TRBJ1-4; D uncertain. The ends were cut back, 5 bases at V and 8 bases at J, with 12 bases in the middle. The CDR3 spans 13 residues. CDR3 nucleotide sequence: TGTGCCAGCAGTACCGTAATCAGGGAAAAACTGTTTTTT. Encoded protein: CASSTVIREKLFF.

The chain links TRBV4-3 to TRBJ2-1, with 8 nucleotides matching TRBD1. Germline trimming cut 2 bases from V and 6 bases from J; bases unmatched to any gene: 6. Germline CDR1 LGHNA, CDR2 YSLEER. The CDR3 sequence is 15 residues long. CDR3 loop: CASSQSWTGSNEQFF. The DNA of the CDR3 is TGCGCCAGCAGCCAATCCTGGACAGGGTCCAATGAGCAGTTCTTC.

The CDR3 protein is CASSIRLAGQETQYF. The CDR3 region has the DNA TGTGCCAGTAGTATACGACTAGCGGGGCAAGAGACCCAGTACTTC. The chain has TRBV19 and TRBJ2-5; 11 bases fit TRBD2. CDR1 is LNHDA, CDR2 SQIVND, per germline (reference sequence). The CDR3 is made up of 15 amino acids. Trimming took 2 bases from V and 2 from J; bases not matched to a gene: 1.

This clone was observed once. The V call is TRBV18, the J call TRBJ1-5; D call uncertain. V was shortened by 2 bases and J by 0 bases, with 5 bases between the two germline ends. Germline CDR1 reads KGHSH; CDR2 reads LQKENI. CDR3 length: 14 residues. Written as DNA, the CDR3 is TGTGCCAGCTCACCAAAGAATAGCAATCAGCCCCAGCATTTT. This sequence encodes CASSPKNSNQPQHF.

The rearrangement uses TRBV19 and TRBJ2-1; the D is unclear. CDR3 length: 15 amino acids. V dropped 5 bases and J dropped 0 bases, with 11 bases sitting between them. Germline loops: CDR1 LNHDA, CDR2 SQIVND (reference sequence). CDR3 bases: TGTGCCAGTAGTCCCCCGGTGAGCTCCTACAATGAGCAGTTCTTC. As protein: CASSPPVSSYNEQFF.

The CDR3 sequence: CASSVHTGQGQPQHF. CDR3 nucleotide sequence: TGTGCCAGCAGCGTACATACGGGACAGGGCCAGCCCCAGCATTTT. V and J are TRBV9 and TRBJ1-5; the match to TRBD1 covers 9 bases. The CDR3 is 15 amino acids. Germline CDR1 reads SGDLS; CDR2 reads YYNGEE. Trimming removed 1 base from V and 7 bases from J; junction bases left unmatched: 6.

This chain joins TRBV18 and TRBJ1-2, with a possible D match to TRBD1 (6 bases). The CDR3 has 14 amino acids. Germline CDR1 KGHSH, CDR2 LQKENI. V was pared by 3 bases and J by 4 bases, with 12 bases between. CDR3 sequence reads: CASSPPEGGYGYTF. The CDR3 DNA is TGTGCCAGCTCACCCCCTGAGGGGGGCTATGGCTACACCTTC.

This chain joins TRBV3-1 (or the pseudogene TRBV3-2) and TRBJ1-5; 7 bases agree with TRBD1. V was pared by 4 bases and J by 5 bases, with 2 bases of the junction left unmatched. Per the germline V gene, CDR1 is LGHDT and CDR2 is YNNKEL (reference sequence). The CDR3 is 13 amino acids. The CDR3 sequence: CASSLDRDQPQHF. The CDR3 coding sequence is TGTGCCAGCAGCCTAGACAGGGATCAGCCCCAGCATTTT.

V and J are TRBV29-1 and TRBJ1-2, with a weak D call TRBD1 (5 bases). The CDR3 extends over 15 amino acids. The V and J ends lost 1 base and 3 bases respectively, with 15 bases between them. The germline V gene has CDR1 SQVTM and CDR2 ANQGSEA. CDR3 coding DNA: TGCAGCGTTGAAGCCGGGGGGAGGTTTCACTATGGCTACACCTTC. Translated: CSVEAGGRFHYGYTF.

The sample holds a few counts of this clone. The V call is TRBV6-2 or TRBV6-3, the J call TRBJ1-1; TRBD1 matches at 7 bases. Germline assignment: CDR1 MNHEY and CDR2 SVGEGT. The CDR3 covers 16 residues. With V trimmed by 5 bases and J by 0 bases, 9 bases remained unmatched. The CDR3 sequence is CASSAYPQGMNTEAFF. CDR3 bases: TGTGCCAGCAGTGCCTACCCACAGGGGATGAACACTGAAGCTTTCTTT.

The genes are TRBV12-3 or TRBV12-4 and TRBJ1-2; unclear D gene. This CDR3 has 12 amino acids. V dropped 8 bases and J dropped 3 bases, with 10 bases sitting between them. CDR3 in amino acids: CASVSEDYGYTF. CDR3 nucleotide sequence: TGTGCCAGCGTGTCAGAGGACTATGGCTACACCTTC.

The V gene is TRBV4-1, the J gene TRBJ1-5, with D tentatively TRBD1 (5 bases). Trimming shortened V by 0 bases and J by 6 bases, and 15 bases separated the two germline ends. The CDR3 runs 16 residues. Germline CDR1 MGHRA, CDR2 YSYEKL. This CDR3 is CASSQDPMGRGQPQHF. CDR3 nucleotides: TGCGCCAGCAGCCAAGACCCCATGGGGCGGGGTCAGCCCCAGCATTTT.

V is TRBV4-3 and J is TRBJ1-6, with a possible D match to TRBD1 (6 bases). The germline V gene encodes CDR1 LGHNA and CDR2 YSLEER. Trimming cost V 0 bases and J 7 bases, with 13 bases left between them. The CDR3 length is 16 residues. The CDR3 DNA reads TGCGCCAGCAGCCAAGATTTGTTGAGGGGGAATTCACCCCTCCACTTT. It translates to CASSQDLLRGNSPLHF.

CDR3 sequence (DNA): TGTGCCAGCAGCTTAGTACTTCCCGGGGGATATGGCTACACCTTC. Encoded protein: CASSLVLPGGYGYTF. This rearrangement joins TRBV7-9 to TRBJ1-2; a possible D gene is TRBD1 (5 bases). Germline V gives CDR1 SEHNR, CDR2 FQNEAQ (reference sequence). The CDR3 runs to 15 residues. Trimming left V 1 base short and J 5 bases short, with 14 bases between.

V is TRBV18 and J is TRBJ1-6; D might be TRBD1 (5 bases). The CDR3 has 15 amino acids. Trimming pared 6 bases from V and 3 bases from J, leaving 12 bases between. In germline, CDR1 is KGHSH, CDR2 LQKENI. Here the CDR3 reads CASSTGGDYNSPLHF. The CDR3 bases are TGTGCCAGCTCGACCGGAGGGGACTATAATTCACCCCTCCACTTT.

The chain joins TRBV29-1 to TRBJ1-5; no clear D gene. CDR3 length: 13 residues. Germline assignment: CDR1 SQVTM and CDR2 ANQGSEA. V was pared by 7 bases and J by 0 bases, with 10 bases between. The CDR3 DNA is TGCAGCGCCTCCCCCGGTAGCAATCAGCCCCAGCATTTT. It encodes CSASPGSNQPQHF.

The CDR3 nucleotides are TGTGCCAGCTCACCACTGAGAACTAGCACAGATACGCAGTATTTT. This encodes CASSPLRTSTDTQYF. This rearrangement joins TRBV18 to TRBJ2-3; D gene unclear. Germline V gene lookup returns CDR1 KGHSH and CDR2 LQKENI. V shed 1 base and J shed 0 bases, with 8 bases lying between them. The CDR3 has 15 residues.

V usage is TRBV9 and J usage is TRBJ2-5; the D gene is possibly TRBD2 (7 bases). The germline gives CDR1 SGDLS, CDR2 YYNGEE. V dropped 4 bases and J dropped 1 base, with 17 bases sitting between them. This CDR3 region has 16 residues. CDR3 sequence (DNA): TGTGCCAGCAGCCCAGAGGGGGGAGGGGGCCAAGAGACCCAGTACTTC. Its translation: CASSPEGGGGQETQYF.

The V and J genes are TRBV5-8 and TRBJ1-1; D is uncertain. V dropped 5 bases and J dropped 5 bases, with 7 bases sitting between them. From germline, CDR1 is SGHTS and CDR2 YDEGEE. This CDR3 region has 11 residues. The CDR3 protein is CASRVHTEAFF. CDR3 DNA sequence: TGTGCCAGCAGGGTGCATACTGAAGCTTTCTTT.